Given below is one T cell receptor (beta chain) in context. No antigen is known for it. No quality values exist for individual bases; no much larger clone is one base distant. From V the trimming removes 8 bases and from J it removes 3 bases, while the gene matches leave 6 bases of the junction unaccounted for. Including cysteine and phenylalanine, the CDR3 has 14 amino acids. Of the read, only the CDR3 DNA is kept; its 42 bases are in frame from base 1. The germline V gene encodes CDR1 LNHDA and CDR2 SQIVND (reference sequence). In light of the paper, this sample's time point label describes: about 28 days (+/-7) after the second vaccine dose. AZD1222 recipients whose second dose came at about 4 weeks and those whose second dose came at about 12 weeks were combined into one group, since spike-specific TCR depth and breadth did not differ between the two schedules. Vaccinee samples were obtained from the UK trials COV001 and COV002, which included a single-blind randomized controlled phase 2/3 trial of AZD1222 (ChAdOx1 nCoV-19) in healthy adults. Trial participant PBMC samples were collected at day 0 and day 28 after the second dose for TCRbeta chain sequencing.

This entry comes from a study of T cell responses to AZD1222 COVID-19 vaccine (dated by TCRdb to the early 2020s). Regarding the research as a whole: A total of 233 trial participants underwent TCR sequencing, of whom 200 to 220 had received two doses of AZD1222 and some 25 had received two doses of the MenACWY control vaccine. Trial participants were enrolled into age subgroups of 18-55, 56-69 and 70-plus years, which contained about 150, 28 and 57 TCR-sequenced participants, respectively.

General conclusions and limits of the study: The 56-69-year group was small, and its depth increase did not reach significance, likely because of low power. Most participants were white British and females outnumbered males, and the authors suggested that clonal diversity may have been underestimated. The vaccine-associated CD4 TCRs covered the entire spike protein, and the dominant responses fell in regions 160-218 and 743-854. Only six AZD1222 recipients were SARS-CoV-2 seropositive at baseline, limiting conclusions about previously exposed vaccinees. Nearly half of unique spike-specific TCRs reportedly recognized epitopes outside regions mutated in the B.1.351 and B.1.1.7 variants. Because no day 14 peak-response samples were available, the repertoires could be characterized only after the peak T cell response. A significant rise in spike-specific TCR breadth and depth was observed after two AZD1222 doses relative to day 0 and relative to MenACWY recipients.

The CDR3 regions of human TCRbeta chains were analyzed by immunosequencing. In the original analysis: TCRs in the repertoires were compared against a reference library of SARS-CoV-2-specific TCRs that had been generated with the MIRA antigen-specificity platform. Breadth meant the fraction of unique TCRs that were SARS-CoV-2-associated, whereas depth meant the fraction of total T cells that were SARS-CoV-2-associated. Using the MIRA data, every spike-specific TCR was mapped to the spike region that the TCR reacted to and assigned to either a CD4 or a CD8 class. Log10-transformed breadth and depth values were compared by one-way ANOVA with Sidak's multiple comparisons tests. TCRdb retrieved this table from immuneACCESS and kept in-frame rearrangements only. Not all clones are present; in checked studies, unresolved V genes account for under half, and no reason is known for the remainder. V and J calls and clone size follow that table, whereas D and trimming were derived from the DNA. This sample gives around 150,000 clones in total; approximately 90% of them show up just once. The top ten hold under 4% of the sample.

The chain couples TRBV19 to TRBJ2-2, and 7 bases in between align with TRBD1. The sample in question was peripheral blood, obtained 28 days after the second AZD1222 dose. This clonotype was obtained from an adult who received the AZD1222 COVID-19 vaccine. CDR3 sequence: CASEQDRHTGELFF. The nucleotide sequence is TGTGCCAGTGAACAGGACAGGCACACCGGGGAGCTGTTTTTT.